This T cell receptor beta chain was documented in a study of shared clonotypes between healthy human individuals (dated by TCRdb to about 2020). About the full investigation: A couple of women and three men aged 18 to 49 years were included in the cohort. To estimate repertoire size and how much clonotype sharing occurs between individuals, the study deeply sequenced the blood TCR repertoires of about 5 healthy adults. For each donor, CD4 naive and CD4 memory were each run on three plates, CD8 naive on two plates, and CD8 memory on one plate. Libraries were prepared and TCR repertoires were sequenced by different laboratories using diverse techniques, in order to increase sequencing depth and limit assay-specific biases. Each donor's leukapheresis produced roughly between roughly 0.85 and 9.5 billion PBMCs.

Using the deep immunoSEQ assay, multiplex PCR amplified TCR CDR3 regions from genomic DNA. Extracted genomic DNA from each cell subset was distributed evenly across all wells of several immunoSEQ 96-well plates, and each plate was treated as a replicate. For sorted subsets, about 220 ng of genomic DNA, equivalent to 25,000 to 35,000 T cell genomes, went into each replicate PCR. Purified libraries were quantified with a Qubit 3.0 fluorometer, sized on a Bioanalyzer 2100, and re-quantified with the KAPA Library Quantification kit. Each immunoSEQ 96-well plate was sequenced on its own single-read 150-cycle Illumina NextSeq 550 flow cell. On the study's bioinformatics: Because the immunoSEQ output held only junctional sequences and lacked quality scores, the filtering could not match the filtering applied to full-length reads. To assign V/J genes and CDR3, sequences were annotated against IMGT germline references using PyIR, a Python wrapper for IgBLAST v1.9. Reads with weak V/J assignments (E-value above 1e-6), missing CDR3, stop codons, out-of-frame junctions, or ambiguous translated residues were removed. V3J clonotypes were defined as sequences sharing the same inferred V gene, J gene, and CDR3 amino acid sequence. The percentage overlap between two repertoires was calculated by dividing the number of shared unique clonotypes by the size of the smaller repertoire. RTK rarefaction, the Chao1 estimator, and Recon v2.1 estimates of unobserved clonotypes were used to assess repertoire richness. Generation probabilities were computed with OLGA for all TCRbeta clonotypes obtained by the gDNA method from several donors. The clones in this table, taken by TCRdb from immuneACCESS, are in-frame only. Not every clone is retained; where verified, under half of the shortfall comes from an unresolved V gene, and the cause of the rest is unknown. V and J calls and clone size are as listed in that table; D and trimming were resolved from the DNA. In this sample the table shows some 1 million clones, approximately 70% of which occur a single time. The ten largest clonotypes hold over 1.3% of the sample.

The CDR3 goes from the cysteine to the phenylalanine over 13 residues. The sequence is cut down to CDR3 DNA, 39 bases in frame from base 1. Per the germline V gene, MNHEY is the CDR1 and SVGAGI is the CDR2. As to this clone: No cognate antigen has been identified for it. At one boundary the junction diverges from the germline segment, which might be a read error.

Healthy HIV-negative adults with no recently reported acute infections or vaccinations were included as donors. Every donor was a Caucasian adult residing in Nashville, Tennessee, USA. Magnetic negative selection was used to enrich CD4+ T cells, after which naive cells were positively selected on CD45RA and the negative fraction became the memory subset. After blood collection by leukapheresis, PBMCs were isolated using Ficoll-Histopaque density gradient centrifugation and then cryopreserved in the vapor phase of liquid nitrogen. Purity and quantity of every magnetically sorted T cell population were checked by analytical flow cytometry. Each sorted fraction had its genomic DNA isolated and then quantified by UV absorbance on a Nanodrop 2000c. Broader findings and caveats from the paper: Sharing across several donors was observed for approximately 5% of naive CD4, about 3.2% of naive CD8, over 2% of memory CD4, and 0.4% of memory CD8 clonotypes. The genetic and exposure-history diversity represented was limited by the small number of donors. Sampling was restricted to blood, and TCR repertoires in tissue are likely to differ from TCR repertoires in blood. Larger estimated clonotype richness was generally found for naive subsets than for memory subsets. Clonotypes shared by all four sorted-subset donors showed higher generation probabilities than non-shared clonotypes. Pairwise subsampling indicated that sequencing depth was expected to affect the degree of clonotype sharing among donors. Even with the large sequencing depth, rarefaction of the sorted-subset datasets indicated that sequencing was incomplete.

Recombination joined TRBV6-5 with TRBJ1-2; TRBD1 is a weak D gene call, 6 bases matching. Sequences were obtained from memory CD4+ T cells sorted from blood. The sample's cell subset or site label is to be understood as: CD45RA-negative fraction. The clonotype comes from a man between 18 and 35 years old in good health. The bases read TGTGCCAGCAGTTACACTCGGTCGGGAGGGGGGGCCTTC. It specifies CASSYTRSGGGAF.